A single sample is the source of the 18 T cell receptor beta chains below, sequenced in a study of read filtering for tumor transcriptome and immune sequencing. The library was built from about 370 ng RNA with molecular barcoded adaptors for alpha/delta and beta/gamma chains. TCRdb reanalysed the reads using MiXCR and keeps one entry per CDR3 protein. Among approximately 140,000 distinct CDR3 sequences, 13% were seen once, and the ten largest hold about 7.7%. Sequencing was performed on a population of CD138-negative cells sorted from bone marrow. The receptors stem from a donor aged 40 or over with multiple myeloma.

This clonotype was recorded many times. CDR3 residues: CASYGTGDQPQHF. The CDR3 DNA follows: TGTGCCAGCTACGGGACAGGTGATCAGCCCCAGCATTTT. The chain combines TRBV19 with TRBJ1-5, with TRBD1 matching over 8 bases. CDR3 length equals 13 residues. Trimming cost V 9 bases and J 5 bases; bases outside gene matches: 6. Germline V gene sequence: CDR1 LNHDA, CDR2 SQIVND (reference sequence).

This clonotype was observed many times. The chain is built from TRBV5-1 and TRBJ2-1, with 11 bases identical to TRBD2. V gave up 4 bases and J gave up 8 bases; unmatched junction bases: 14. Germline V gives CDR1 SGHRS, CDR2 YFSETQ. This CDR3 region has 17 residues. The CDR3 DNA reads TGCGCCAGCAGCCCACGGGTAGCGGGAGGGCCGGGCGATGAGCAGTTCTTC. It is translated as CASSPRVAGGPGDEQFF.

Many counts were recorded for this clonotype. The CDR3 DNA is TGTGCCAGCAGCCTGCCACTTAGCGGGGGCTCCTACAATGAGCAGTTCTTC. It codes for CASSLPLSGGSYNEQFF. The chain carries TRBV5-4 and TRBJ2-1, with 9 bases identical to TRBD2. The germline CDR1 and CDR2 sequences are SGHNT and YYREEE (reference sequence). The CDR3 is 17 amino acids. V lost 4 bases to trimming and J lost 0 bases; unmatched junction nucleotides: 8.

The J gene is TRBJ2-1, the V gene TRBV6-9; D might be TRBD1 (5 bases). The CDR3 consists of 12 residues. V dropped 0 bases and J dropped 10 bases, with 7 bases sitting between them. Germline V gene data show CDR1 as MNHGY and CDR2 as SVAAGI. For the CDR3, the DNA is TGTGCCAGCAGTTATTCGCCAGGGGAGCAGTTCTTC. Its protein is CASSYSPGEQFF.

There are many counts of this clonotype. This sequence joins TRBV24-1 and TRBJ2-1; D possibly corresponds to TRBD2 (6 bases). Trimming removed 9 bases from V and 3 bases from J, with 20 bases in between. Per germline, CDR1 KGHDR and CDR2 SFDVKD. This CDR3 has 16 residues. For the CDR3, the DNA is TGTGCCACCCGTGGCTCGGGAGCCAAGCTCTACAATGAGCAGTTCTTC. This sequence encodes CATRGSGAKLYNEQFF.

This clonotype was observed at least ten times. The chain is built from TRBV27 and TRBJ2-1, with D possibly being TRBD2 (6 bases). Germline CDR1 and CDR2: MNHEY and SMNVEV (reference sequence). V shed 5 bases and J shed 0 bases, with 17 bases lying between them. This CDR3 comprises 17 residues. The CDR3 loop reads CASSGRTFLSSYNEQFF. The CDR3 nucleotides read TGTGCCAGCAGTGGGAGGACATTCCTTAGCTCCTACAATGAGCAGTTCTTC.

V usage is TRBV29-1 and J usage is TRBJ2-5, with D possibly matching TRBD2 (6 bases). Deletions cut 3 bases from V and 1 base from J, with 9 bases between. CDR1 and CDR2 from the germline V gene are SQVTM and ANQGSEA. CDR3 size: 13 residues. CDR3 amino acids: CSVDKGGQETQYF. The CDR3 DNA follows: TGCAGCGTTGACAAGGGAGGCCAAGAGACCCAGTACTTC.

Remarks on this clonotype: Possible read error: a much larger clone is one base away. The chain has TRBV11-3 and TRBJ2-7; D tentatively fits TRBD1 or TRBD2 (5 bases each). The CDR3 runs to 16 residues. From germline, CDR1 is SGHNT and CDR2 YENEEA. V lost 4 bases to trimming and J lost 0 bases, with 16 bases between them. CDR3 coding DNA: TGTGCCAGCAGCTCCCGAGGGCCAGGGCCCTCCTACGAGCAGTACTTC. This sequence encodes CASSSRGPGPSYEQYF.

With respect to this clonotype: A much larger clone lies a single base off, so this may be a read error. The V gene is TRBV4-3, the J gene TRBJ1-1; D is ambiguous. Trimming left V 0 bases short and J 6 bases short, with 8 bases between. This CDR3 has 13 residues. Germline loops: CDR1 LGHNA, CDR2 YSLEER. The CDR3 bases are TGCGCCAGCAGCCAAGATACCAACGCTGAAGCTTTCTTT. This encodes CASSQDTNAEAFF.

Ten or more counts support this clonotype. The V and J genes are TRBV6-6 and TRBJ2-5; 7 bases line up with TRBD2. The CDR3 is 11 residues long. Trimming removed 11 bases from V and 4 bases from J; junction bases left unmatched: 4. The germline CDR1 and CDR2 sequences are MNHNY and SVGAGI (reference sequence). Here the CDR3 reads CAGGEGETQYF. The CDR3 DNA sequence: TGTGCCGGGGGGGAAGGAGAGACCCAGTACTTC.

This clonotype was seen repeatedly, ten times or more. V and J are TRBV6-5 and TRBJ2-7; TRBD2 agrees at 10 bases. CDR1 and CDR2 (germline): MNHEY, SVGAGI. The CDR3 totals 15 residues. V was clipped by 6 bases and J by 2 bases; unmatched bases: 7. The CDR3: CASRPTSGLTYEQYF. The CDR3 DNA reads as TGTGCCAGCAGGCCGACTAGCGGGTTAACCTACGAGCAGTACTTC.

The rearrangement joins TRBV29-1 to TRBJ2-1, with TRBD1 identical over 9 bases. CDR1 SQVTM and CDR2 ANQGSEA come from the germline V gene. V gave up 6 bases and J gave up 7 bases; unmatched junction bases: 4. CDR3 size: 12 residues. In DNA, the CDR3 is TGCAGCGTGGCGACAGGGGGTAATGAGCAGTTCTTC. Its translation: CSVATGGNEQFF.

In regard to this clonotype: A much larger clone lies a single base off, so this may be a read error. In DNA form, the CDR3 reads TGCAGTGGACAACAGACTAATGAGCAGTTCTTC. Translation: CSGQQTNEQFF. This chain joins TRBV20-1 and TRBJ2-1; the D is unclear. Deletions cut 7 bases from V and 7 bases from J, with 11 bases between. Germline loops: CDR1 DFQATT, CDR2 SNEGSKA (reference sequence). The CDR3 has 11 residues.

This clonotype occurred a few times. The chain uses TRBV13 and TRBJ1-6; a possible D gene is TRBD1 (5 bases). CDR3 length: 16 residues. Germline V gene lookup returns CDR1 PRHDT and CDR2 FYEKMQ (reference sequence). V lost 6 bases, J lost 1 base, and 13 bases lay in between. The CDR3 nucleotides read TGTGCCAGCAGTCGACAAGGGGAGTCCTATAATTCACCCCTCCACTTT. Encoded protein: CASSRQGESYNSPLHF.

In this sample, this clonotype turned up a few times. The chain has TRBV6-1 and TRBJ2-6; 12 bases are shared with TRBD1. Trimming removed 8 bases from V and 2 bases from J; junction bases left unmatched: 1. CDR1 and CDR2 (germline): MNHNS, SASEGT. The CDR3 loop spans 15 amino acids. The DNA of the CDR3 is TGTGCCAGCGGGACAGGGGGCGCTGGGGCCAACGTCCTGACTTTC. Translating it yields CASGTGGAGANVLTF.

This clonotype has more than one count but fewer than ten. The chain links TRBV20-1 to TRBJ2-1; either TRBD1 or TRBD2 may supply D (6 bases each). The germline CDR1 and CDR2 sequences are DFQATT and SNEGSKA (reference sequence). The CDR3 sequence is 15 residues long. V lost 0 bases and J 4 bases, leaving 13 bases between the germline ends. CDR3 sequence (DNA): TGCAGTGCTAGAGAAGTGGGGGGCCGGTACAATGAGCAGTTCTTC. Translating gives CSAREVGGRYNEQFF.

This clonotype was recorded a few times. A much larger clonotype is one base distant, so this may be a read error. The V gene is TRBV7-2, the J gene TRBJ2-1; 10 bases align to TRBD1. CDR1 SGHTA and CDR2 FQGNSA come from the germline V gene. This CDR3 has 16 residues. The CDR3 reads CASRSGGQGPYNGQFF. CDR3 bases: TGTGCCAGCAGGTCGGGGGGACAGGGGCCCTACAATGGGCAGTTCTTC.

The rearrangement links TRBV29-1 to TRBJ2-3; 13 nucleotides match TRBD2. The CDR3 length is 15 residues. Germline CDR1 SQVTM, CDR2 ANQGSEA. J lost 2 bases, V lost 8 bases, and 7 bases had no gene match. As DNA, the CDR3 is TGCAGCTTCGGGGGACTAGCGGGACCCACAGATACGCAGTATTTT. As protein: CSFGGLAGPTDTQYF.